This T cell receptor (beta chain) was retrieved from a study of blood T cell repertoires in COVID-19. Across the study: Samples taken during acute and convalescent COVID-19 were collected in the United States, Italy and Spain. In each case, the material was cDNA or gDNA derived from T cells, B-cell-depleted T cells, or PBMCs.

In the original processing: Quantification of nucleated cells was approximated via reference gene primer amplification. The assay was immunoSEQ multiplex PCR, and TCRdb's table has in-frame clones only and misses some. Clonal size and the V and J genes are those of that table, whereas D and trimming came from the DNA. The data contain about 160,000 clones, roughly 89% of them singletons. V was clipped by 0 bases and J by 6 bases, with 11 bases between them. Per the germline V gene, CDR1 is ENHRY and CDR2 is SYGVKD. This CDR3 contains 14 residues. The sample comprised peripheral blood. This TCR was sampled from a woman aged 60-70 years who had recovered from COVID-19. The V and J genes are TRBV10-3 and TRBJ1-2, with D maybe TRBD1 (6 bases). CDR3 nucleotides: TGTGCCATCAGTGAGTCGAAACAGGGTGATGGCTACACCTTC. This codes for CAISESKQGDGYTF.